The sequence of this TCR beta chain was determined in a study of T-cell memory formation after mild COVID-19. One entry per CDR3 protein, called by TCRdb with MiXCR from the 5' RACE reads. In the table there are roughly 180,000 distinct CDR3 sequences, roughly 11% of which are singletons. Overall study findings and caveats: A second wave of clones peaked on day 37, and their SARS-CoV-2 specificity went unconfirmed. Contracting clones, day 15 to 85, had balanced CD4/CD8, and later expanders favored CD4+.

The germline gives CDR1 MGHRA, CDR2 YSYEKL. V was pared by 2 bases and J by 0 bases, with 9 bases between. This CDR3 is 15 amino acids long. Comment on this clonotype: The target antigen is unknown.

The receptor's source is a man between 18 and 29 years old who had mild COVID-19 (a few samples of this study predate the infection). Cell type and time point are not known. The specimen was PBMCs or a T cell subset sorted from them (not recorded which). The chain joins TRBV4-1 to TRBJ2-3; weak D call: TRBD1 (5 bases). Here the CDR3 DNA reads TGCGCCAGCAGCCAACTACAGGCTAGCACAGATACGCAGTATTTT. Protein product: CASSQLQASTDTQYF.